This T cell receptor beta chain was found in a study of cytomegalovirus exposure and HLA in healthy donors. The junction had 3 bases not matched to a gene; V was cut back by 1 base and J by 7 bases. The length of the CDR3 is 15 residues. CDR1 is MGHDK and CDR2 is SYGVNS in the germline V gene. Study-wide findings and caveats: Of the V segments, some could not be distinguished, including TRBV6-2 and TRBV6-3, and were excluded. The productive fraction for most TCR beta V segments was about 90% or about 30% in an earlier analysis.

A single count supports this clone. Its antigen is not known. PCR primers comprised 60 Vbeta and 13 Jbeta primers. Only in-frame clones appear in the TCRdb table, and some are missing; sequencing was by immunoSEQ multiplex PCR. The profile shows approximately 80,000 clones, over 60% of them singletons. Sequenced sample: PBMCs. This rearrangement joins TRBV25-1 to TRBJ2-1, with 11 bases matching TRBD1. The receptor comes from a man aged 60 to 69 in good health and CMV-seronegative. CDR3 sequence (DNA): TGTGCCAGCAGTGAATGGGACAGGGGGAGGAATGAGCAGTTCTTC. Translation gives CASSEWDRGRNEQFF.